The entry below describes one TCR beta chain. The antigen is unknown. TCRdb keeps only in-frame clones here, not all; method: immunoSEQ multiplex PCR. The sample shows tens of thousands of clones, about 90% of them seen only once. The source of the sample is a study of graft-versus-host responses after intestinal transplantation. Study-level background: Induction using anti-thymocyte globulin, followed by tacrolimus and steroids for 3 to 4 years, was given to all recipients.

Germline values: CDR1 MGHRA, CDR2 YSYEKL. V was pared by 2 bases and J by 0 bases, with 8 bases between. CDR3 size: 14 residues. Findings of the study overall: Recipient-marrow GvH clones were detected, some having first appeared in ileum or blood. High graft-versus-host to host-versus-graft clonal ratios were found in allografts of patients who had graft-donor T cell macrochimerism.

The chain employs TRBV4-1 and TRBJ2-7; a weak D match, TRBD2 (5 bases). The source of this sequence is a human patient who received an intestinal transplant, so some T cells may come from the graft donor. The input for sequencing was PBMCs, taken 98 days after intestinal transplantation. This CDR3 is CASSQYGDSYEQYF. The CDR3 DNA reads TGCGCCAGCAGCCAATACGGGGACTCCTACGAGCAGTACTTC.